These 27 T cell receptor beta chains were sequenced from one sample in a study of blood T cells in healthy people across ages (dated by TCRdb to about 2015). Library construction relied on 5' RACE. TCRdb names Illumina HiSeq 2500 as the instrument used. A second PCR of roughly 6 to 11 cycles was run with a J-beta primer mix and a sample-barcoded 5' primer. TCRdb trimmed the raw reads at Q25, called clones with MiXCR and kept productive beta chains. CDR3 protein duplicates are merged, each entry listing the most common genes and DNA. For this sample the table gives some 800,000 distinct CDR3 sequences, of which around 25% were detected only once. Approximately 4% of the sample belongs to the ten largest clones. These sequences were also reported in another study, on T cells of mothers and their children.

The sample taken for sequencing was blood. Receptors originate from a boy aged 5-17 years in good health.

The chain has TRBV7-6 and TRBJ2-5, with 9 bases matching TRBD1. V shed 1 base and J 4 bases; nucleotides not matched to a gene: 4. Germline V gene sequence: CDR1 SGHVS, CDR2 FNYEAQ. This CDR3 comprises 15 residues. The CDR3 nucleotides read TGTGCCAGCAGCTTAGGAGGACAGGGGCCAGAGACCCAGTACTTC. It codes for CASSLGGQGPETQYF.

The CDR3 nucleotides read TGTGCCAGCTCTGTAGGGACAGGGTTATACTACGAGCAGTACTTC. This encodes CASSVGTGLYYEQYF. This rearrangement joins TRBV18 to TRBJ2-7; 9 nucleotides match TRBD1. The CDR3 spans 15 residues. V shed 6 bases, J shed 3 bases, and the junction held 9 bases outside the gene matches. Germline lookup yields CDR1 KGHSH and CDR2 LQKENI.

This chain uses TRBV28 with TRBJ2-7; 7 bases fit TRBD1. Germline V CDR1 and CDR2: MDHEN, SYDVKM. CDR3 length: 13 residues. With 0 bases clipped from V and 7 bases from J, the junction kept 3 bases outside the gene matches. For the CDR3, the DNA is TGTGCCAGCAGTTTATGGCCAGGGGGAGAGCAGTACTTC. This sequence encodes CASSLWPGGEQYF.

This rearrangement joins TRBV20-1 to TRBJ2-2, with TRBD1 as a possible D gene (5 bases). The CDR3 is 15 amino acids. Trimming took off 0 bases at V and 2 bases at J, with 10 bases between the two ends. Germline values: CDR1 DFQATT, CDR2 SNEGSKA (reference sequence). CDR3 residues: CSARDVRVNTGELFF. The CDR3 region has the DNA TGCAGTGCTAGAGATGTCAGGGTAAACACCGGGGAGCTGTTTTTT.

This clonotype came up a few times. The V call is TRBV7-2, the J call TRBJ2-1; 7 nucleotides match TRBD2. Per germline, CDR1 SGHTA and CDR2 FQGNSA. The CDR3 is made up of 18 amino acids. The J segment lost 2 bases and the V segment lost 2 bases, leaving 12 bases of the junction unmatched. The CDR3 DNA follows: TGTGCCAGCAGCTTATTCCAGCGGGACCCTCCGGCCTACAATGAGCAGTTCTTC. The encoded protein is CASSLFQRDPPAYNEQFF.

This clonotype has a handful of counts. DNA of the CDR3: TGTGCCAGCAGGGGTATGGGGGGCGTCTCCTACGAGCAGTACTTC. Its protein product is CASRGMGGVSYEQYF. This chain links TRBV28 with TRBJ2-7; tentatively, D is TRBD1 or TRBD2 (6 bases each). Between the trimmed V and J ends, which lost 6 bases and 0 bases, there was a span of 15 bases. Germline V gene lookup returns CDR1 MDHEN and CDR2 SYDVKM. The CDR3 loop spans 15 amino acids.

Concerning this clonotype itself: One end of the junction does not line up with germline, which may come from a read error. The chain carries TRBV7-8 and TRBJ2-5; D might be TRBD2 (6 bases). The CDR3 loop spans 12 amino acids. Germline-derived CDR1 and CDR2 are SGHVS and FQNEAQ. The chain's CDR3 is CASSSAGLSPFF. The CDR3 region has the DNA TGTGCCAGCAGCTCCGCGGGACTCTCACCGTTCTTC.

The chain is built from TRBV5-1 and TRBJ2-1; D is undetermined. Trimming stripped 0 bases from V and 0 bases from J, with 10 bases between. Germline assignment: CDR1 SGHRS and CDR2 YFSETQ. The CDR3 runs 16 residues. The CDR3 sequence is CASSLGPAPSYNEQFF. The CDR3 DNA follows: TGCGCCAGCAGCTTGGGACCAGCGCCCTCCTACAATGAGCAGTTCTTC.

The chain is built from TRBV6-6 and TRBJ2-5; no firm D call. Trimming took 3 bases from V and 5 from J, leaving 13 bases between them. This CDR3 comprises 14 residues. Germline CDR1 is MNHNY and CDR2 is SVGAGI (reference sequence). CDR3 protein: CASSYLGWVETQYF. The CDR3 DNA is TGTGCCAGCAGTTATCTAGGATGGGTCGAGACCCAGTACTTC.

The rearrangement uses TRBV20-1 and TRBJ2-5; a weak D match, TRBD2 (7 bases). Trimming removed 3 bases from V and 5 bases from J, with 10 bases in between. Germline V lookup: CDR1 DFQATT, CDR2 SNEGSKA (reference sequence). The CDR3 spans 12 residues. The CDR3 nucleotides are TGCAGTGCTAGTAGGGGGGGGGAGACCCAGTACTTC. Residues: CSASRGGETQYF.

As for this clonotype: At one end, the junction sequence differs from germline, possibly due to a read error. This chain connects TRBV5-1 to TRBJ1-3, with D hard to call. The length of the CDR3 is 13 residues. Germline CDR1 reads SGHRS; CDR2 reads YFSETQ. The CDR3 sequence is CASSLEGGNTIYF. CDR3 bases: TGTGCCAGCAGCCTTGAGGGAGGAAACACCATATATTTT.

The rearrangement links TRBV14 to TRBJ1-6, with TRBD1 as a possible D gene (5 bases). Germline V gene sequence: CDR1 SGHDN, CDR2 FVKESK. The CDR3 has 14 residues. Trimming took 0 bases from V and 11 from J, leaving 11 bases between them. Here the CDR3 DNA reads TGTGCCAGCAGCCAAGATAGAGGGGTTACACCCCTCCACTTT. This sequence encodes CASSQDRGVTPLHF.

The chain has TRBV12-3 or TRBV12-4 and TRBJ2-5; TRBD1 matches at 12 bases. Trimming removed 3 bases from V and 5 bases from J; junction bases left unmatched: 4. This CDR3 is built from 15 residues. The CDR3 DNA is TGTGCCAGCAGTTTGGGACAGGGGGCAATCGAGACCCAGTACTTC. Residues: CASSLGQGAIETQYF.

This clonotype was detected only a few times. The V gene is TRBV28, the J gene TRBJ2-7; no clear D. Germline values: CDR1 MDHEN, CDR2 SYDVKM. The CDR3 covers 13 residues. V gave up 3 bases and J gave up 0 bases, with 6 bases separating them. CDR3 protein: CASSFLVSYEQYF. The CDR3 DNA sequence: TGTGCCAGCAGTTTCCTGGTCTCCTACGAGCAGTACTTC. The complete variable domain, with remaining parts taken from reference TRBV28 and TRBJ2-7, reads DVKVTQSSRYLVKRTGEKVFLECVQDMDHENMFWYRQDPGLGLRLIYFSYDVKMKEKGDIPEGYSVSREKKERFSLILESASTNQTSMYLCASSFLVSYEQYFGPGTRLTVT.

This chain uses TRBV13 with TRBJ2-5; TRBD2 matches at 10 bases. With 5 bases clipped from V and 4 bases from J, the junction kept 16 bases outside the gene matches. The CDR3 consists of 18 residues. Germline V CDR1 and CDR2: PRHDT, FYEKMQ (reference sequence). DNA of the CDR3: TGTGCCAGCAGCCTAGACTTGGGGCCAGCGGGGGGGCGAGAGACCCAGTACTTC. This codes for CASSLDLGPAGGRETQYF.

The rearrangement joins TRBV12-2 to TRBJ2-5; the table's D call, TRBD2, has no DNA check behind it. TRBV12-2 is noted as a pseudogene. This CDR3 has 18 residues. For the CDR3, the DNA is TGTGCAAGTCGCTTAGCGCAGGGTTCTAGCGGGGGGGGTGAGACCCAGTACTTC. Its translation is CASRLAQGSSGGGETQYF.

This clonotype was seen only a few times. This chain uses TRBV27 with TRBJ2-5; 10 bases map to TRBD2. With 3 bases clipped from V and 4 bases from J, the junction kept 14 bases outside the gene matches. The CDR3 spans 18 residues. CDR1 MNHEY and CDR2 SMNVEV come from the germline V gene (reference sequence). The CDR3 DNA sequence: TGTGCCAGCAGTTTTCTCCCTAGCGGGAGAGGTGGTGGAGAGACCCAGTACTTC. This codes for CASSFLPSGRGGGETQYF.

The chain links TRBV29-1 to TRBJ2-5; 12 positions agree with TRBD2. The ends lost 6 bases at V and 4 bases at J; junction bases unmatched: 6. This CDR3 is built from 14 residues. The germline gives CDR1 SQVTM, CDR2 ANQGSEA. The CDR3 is CSVQLAGGRETQYF. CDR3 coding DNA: TGCAGCGTCCAACTAGCGGGGGGCCGAGAGACCCAGTACTTC.

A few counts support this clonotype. The CDR3 loop reads CASSFGLGGEKLFF. CDR3 nucleotides: TGTGCCAGCAGCTTCGGGCTGGGTGGGGAAAAACTGTTTTTT. The chain uses TRBV5-5 and TRBJ1-4; D gene ambiguous. CDR1 is SGHKS and CDR2 is YYEKEE in the germline V gene (reference sequence). The length of the CDR3 is 14 residues. V was trimmed by 2 bases and J by 8 bases, leaving 13 bases between them.

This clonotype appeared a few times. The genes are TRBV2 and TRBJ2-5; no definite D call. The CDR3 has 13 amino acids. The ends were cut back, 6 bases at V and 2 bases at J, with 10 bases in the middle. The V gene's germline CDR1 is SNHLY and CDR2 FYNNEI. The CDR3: CASRRTEQETQYF. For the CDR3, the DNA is TGTGCCAGCAGGAGGACCGAACAAGAGACCCAGTACTTC.

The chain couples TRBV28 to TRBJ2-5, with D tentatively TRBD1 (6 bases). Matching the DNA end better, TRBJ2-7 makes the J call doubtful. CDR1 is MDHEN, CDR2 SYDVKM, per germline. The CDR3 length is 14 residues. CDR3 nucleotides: TGTGCCAGCAGTTTTCCGGACAGAGCTGTCGAGCAGTACTTC. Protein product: CASSFPDRAVEQYF.

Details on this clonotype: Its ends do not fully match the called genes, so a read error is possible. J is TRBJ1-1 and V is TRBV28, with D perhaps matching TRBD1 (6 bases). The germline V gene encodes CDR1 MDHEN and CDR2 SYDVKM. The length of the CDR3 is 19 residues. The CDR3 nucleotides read TGTGCCGGCAGTTTATGGTCAGGGGTAAGGGAGTATATGAACACTGAAGCTTTCTTT. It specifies CAGSLWSGVREYMNTEAFF.

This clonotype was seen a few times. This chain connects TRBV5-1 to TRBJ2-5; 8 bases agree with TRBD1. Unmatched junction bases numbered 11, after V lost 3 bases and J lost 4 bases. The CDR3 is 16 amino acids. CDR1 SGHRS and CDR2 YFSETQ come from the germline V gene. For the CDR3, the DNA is TGCGCCAGCAGCTCACGACCAGGGGGCAGGGGAGAGACCCAGTACTTC. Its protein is CASSSRPGGRGETQYF.

The CDR3 DNA sequence: TGTGCCAGCAACCTTGACAGGGGTATAGGATATGGCTACACCTTC. Translation: CASNLDRGIGYGYTF. The chain joins TRBV4-2 to TRBJ1-2, with TRBD1 matching over 8 bases. The CDR3 spans 15 residues. J lost 5 bases, V lost 7 bases, and 12 bases had no gene match. CDR1 LGHNA and CDR2 YNFKEQ come from the germline V gene.

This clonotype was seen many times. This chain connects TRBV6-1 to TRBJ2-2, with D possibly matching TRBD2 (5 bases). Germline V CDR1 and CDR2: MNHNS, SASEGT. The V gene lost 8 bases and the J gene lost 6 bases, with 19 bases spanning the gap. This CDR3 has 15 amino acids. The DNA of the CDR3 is TGTGCCAGCGAGTGGTCAAGGCCCGGGGCCGGGGAGCTGTTTTTT. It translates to CASEWSRPGAGELFF.

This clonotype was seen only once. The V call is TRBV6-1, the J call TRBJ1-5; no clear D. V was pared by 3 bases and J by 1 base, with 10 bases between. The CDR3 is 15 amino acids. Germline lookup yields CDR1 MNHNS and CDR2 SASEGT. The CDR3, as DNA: TGTGCCAGCAGTGATGGTGTTTCCAGCAATCAGCCCCAGCATTTT. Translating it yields CASSDGVSSNQPQHF.

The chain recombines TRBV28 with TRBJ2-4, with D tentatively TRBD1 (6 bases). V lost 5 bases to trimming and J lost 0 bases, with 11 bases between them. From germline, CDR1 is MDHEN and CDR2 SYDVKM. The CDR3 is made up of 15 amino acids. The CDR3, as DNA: TGTGCCAGCAGTCAAACAGGGATAGCCAAAAACATTCAGTACTTC. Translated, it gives CASSQTGIAKNIQYF.